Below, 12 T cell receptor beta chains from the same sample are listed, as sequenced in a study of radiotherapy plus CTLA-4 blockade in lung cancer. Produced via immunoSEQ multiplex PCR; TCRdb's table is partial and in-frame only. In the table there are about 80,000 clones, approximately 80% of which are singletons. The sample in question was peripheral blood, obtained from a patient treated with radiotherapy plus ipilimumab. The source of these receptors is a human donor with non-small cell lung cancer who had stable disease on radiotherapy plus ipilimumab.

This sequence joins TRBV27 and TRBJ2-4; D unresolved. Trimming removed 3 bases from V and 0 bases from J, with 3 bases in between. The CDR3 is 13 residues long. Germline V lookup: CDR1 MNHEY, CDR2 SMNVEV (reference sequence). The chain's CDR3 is CASSFTAKNIQYF. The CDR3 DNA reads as TGTGCCAGCAGTTTCACAGCCAAAAACATTCAGTACTTC.

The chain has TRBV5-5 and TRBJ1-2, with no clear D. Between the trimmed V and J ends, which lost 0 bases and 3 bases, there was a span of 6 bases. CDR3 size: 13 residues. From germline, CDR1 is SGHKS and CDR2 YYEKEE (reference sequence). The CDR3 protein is CASSLASDYGYTF. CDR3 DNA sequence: TGTGCCAGCAGCTTGGCGTCAGACTATGGCTACACCTTC.

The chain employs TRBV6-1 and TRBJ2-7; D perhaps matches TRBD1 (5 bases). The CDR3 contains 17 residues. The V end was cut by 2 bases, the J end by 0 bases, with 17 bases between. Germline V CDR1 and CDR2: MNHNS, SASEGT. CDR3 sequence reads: CASSEWANRPSSYEQYF. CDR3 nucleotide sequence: TGTGCCAGCAGTGAATGGGCAAACAGGCCGAGCTCCTACGAGCAGTACTTC.

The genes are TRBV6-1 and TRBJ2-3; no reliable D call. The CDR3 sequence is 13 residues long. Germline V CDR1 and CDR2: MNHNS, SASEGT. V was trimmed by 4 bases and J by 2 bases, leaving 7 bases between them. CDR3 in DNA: TGTGCCAGCAGTGCGGTCTTCACAGATACGCAGTATTTT. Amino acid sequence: CASSAVFTDTQYF.

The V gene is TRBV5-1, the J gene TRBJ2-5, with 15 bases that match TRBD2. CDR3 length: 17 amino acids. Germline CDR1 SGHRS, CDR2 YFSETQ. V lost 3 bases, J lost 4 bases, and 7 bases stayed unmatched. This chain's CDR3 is CASSSGLAGGPRETQYF. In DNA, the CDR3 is TGCGCCAGCAGCTCCGGACTAGCGGGGGGGCCCCGAGAGACCCAGTACTTC.

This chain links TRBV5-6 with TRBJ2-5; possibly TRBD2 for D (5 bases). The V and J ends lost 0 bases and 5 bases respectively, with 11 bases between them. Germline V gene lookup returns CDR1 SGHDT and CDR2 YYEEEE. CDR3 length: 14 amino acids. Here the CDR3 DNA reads TGTGCCAGCAGCTTGGGAGGGTACTCGGAGACCCAGTACTTC. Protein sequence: CASSLGGYSETQYF. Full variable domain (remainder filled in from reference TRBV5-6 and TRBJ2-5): DAGVTQSPTHLIKTRGQQVTLRCSPKSGHDTVSWYQQALGQGPQFIFQYYEEEERQRGNFPDRFSGHQFPNYSSELNVNALLLGDSALYLCASSLGGYSETQYFGPGTRLLVL.

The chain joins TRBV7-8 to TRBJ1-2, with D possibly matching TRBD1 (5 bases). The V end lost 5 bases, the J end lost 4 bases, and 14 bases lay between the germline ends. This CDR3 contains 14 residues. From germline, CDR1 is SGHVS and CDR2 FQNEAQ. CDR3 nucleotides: TGTGCCAGCAGCCGCTATGGGACCGGCTATGGCTACACCTTC. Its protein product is CASSRYGTGYGYTF.

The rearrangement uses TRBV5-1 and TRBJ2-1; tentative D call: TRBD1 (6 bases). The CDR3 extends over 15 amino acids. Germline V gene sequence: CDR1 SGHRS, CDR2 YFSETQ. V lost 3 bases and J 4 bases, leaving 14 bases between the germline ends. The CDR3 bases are TGCGCCAGCAGCTGGGGACACGGGCGGTACAATGAGCAGTTCTTC. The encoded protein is CASSWGHGRYNEQFF.

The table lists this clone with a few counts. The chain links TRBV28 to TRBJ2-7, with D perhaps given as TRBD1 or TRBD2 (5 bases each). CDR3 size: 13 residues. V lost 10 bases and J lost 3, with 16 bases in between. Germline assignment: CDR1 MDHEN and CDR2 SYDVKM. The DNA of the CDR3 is TGTGCCATAACGGGGCAGAACATCTACGAGCAGTACTTC. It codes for CAITGQNIYEQYF.

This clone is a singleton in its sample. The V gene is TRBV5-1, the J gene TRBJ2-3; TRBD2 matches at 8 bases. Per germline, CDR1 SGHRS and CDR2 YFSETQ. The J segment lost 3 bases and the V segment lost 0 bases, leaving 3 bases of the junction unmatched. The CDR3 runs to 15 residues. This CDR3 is CASSLGGGYTDTQYF. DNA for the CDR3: TGCGCCAGCAGCTTGGGCGGGGGGTATACAGATACGCAGTATTTT. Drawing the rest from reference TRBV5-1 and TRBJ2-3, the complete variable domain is KAGVTQTPRYLIKTRGQQVTLSCSPISGHRSVSWYQQTPGQGLQFLFEYFSETQRNKGNFPGRFSGRQFSNSRSEMNVSTLELGDSALYLCASSLGGGYTDTQYFGPGTRLTVL.

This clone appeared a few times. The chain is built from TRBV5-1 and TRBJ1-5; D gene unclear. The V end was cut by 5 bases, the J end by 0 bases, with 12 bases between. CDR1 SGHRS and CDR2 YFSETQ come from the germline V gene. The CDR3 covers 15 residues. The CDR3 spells CASRTGYGSNQPQHF. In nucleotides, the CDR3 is TGCGCCAGCAGAACCGGATACGGTAGCAATCAGCCCCAGCATTTT. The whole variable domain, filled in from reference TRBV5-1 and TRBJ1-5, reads KAGVTQTPRYLIKTRGQQVTLSCSPISGHRSVSWYQQTPGQGLQFLFEYFSETQRNKGNFPGRFSGRQFSNSRSEMNVSTLELGDSALYLCASRTGYGSNQPQHFGDGTRLSIL.

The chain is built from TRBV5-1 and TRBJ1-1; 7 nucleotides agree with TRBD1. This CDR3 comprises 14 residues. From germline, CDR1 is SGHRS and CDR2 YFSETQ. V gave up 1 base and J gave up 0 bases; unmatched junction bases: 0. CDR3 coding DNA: TGCGCCAGCAGCTTGACAGGGGTGAACACTGAAGCTTTCTTT. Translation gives CASSLTGVNTEAFF.